The 8 T cell receptor beta chains given below trace back to one sample, sequenced in a study of blood T cell repertoires in COVID-19. TCRdb's copy holds only in-frame clones and misses some; the assay was immunoSEQ multiplex PCR. The repertoire holds approximately 260,000 clones, with roughly 80% as singletons. The specimen was peripheral blood. These receptors all come from a woman aged 80 or over with active or convalescent COVID-19.

The genes are TRBV5-1 and TRBJ1-6; 9 nucleotides align to TRBD1. Per the germline V gene, CDR1 is SGHRS and CDR2 is YFSETQ. The CDR3 contains 14 residues. After removal of 5 bases from V and 10 bases from J, the junction contained 7 bases not matched to a gene. The CDR3 DNA reads TGCGCCAGCAGGGCCGGGACAGGGAACTCACCCCTCCACTTT. This gives the protein CASRAGTGNSPLHF.

The chain uses TRBV19 and TRBJ1-1; TRBD1 might be the D (6 bases). Trimming left V 5 bases short and J 1 base short, with 11 bases between. Germline V gene lookup returns CDR1 LNHDA and CDR2 SQIVND (reference sequence). This CDR3 has 14 amino acids. In DNA, the CDR3 is TGTGCCAGTAGTCACGGACAGAAGAACACTGAAGCTTTCTTT. Protein product: CASSHGQKNTEAFF.

V gene TRBV6-5 combines with J gene TRBJ2-7; 13 bases fit TRBD2. The CDR3 sequence is 15 residues long. Germline V CDR1 and CDR2: MNHEY, SVGAGI. Unmatched junction bases numbered 5, after V lost 6 bases and J lost 3 bases. The CDR3 reads CASRRGLAGDYEQYF. CDR3 DNA: TGTGCCAGCAGGCGCGGACTAGCGGGAGACTACGAGCAGTACTTC.

The chain uses TRBV27 and TRBJ2-1; possibly TRBD1 for D (6 bases). This CDR3 is built from 13 residues. Trimming pared 4 bases from V and 4 bases from J, leaving 8 bases between. Germline V gene lookup returns CDR1 MNHEY and CDR2 SMNVEV (reference sequence). The CDR3 reads CASSWGHYNEQFF. The DNA for the CDR3 is TGTGCCAGCAGTTGGGGGCATTACAATGAGCAGTTCTTC.

The chain employs TRBV5-6 and TRBJ2-3; 9 bases map to TRBD2. The length of the CDR3 is 16 residues. V lost 2 bases and J lost 5; bases outside the gene matches: 9. Germline-derived CDR1 and CDR2 are SGHDT and YYEEEE. In DNA form, the CDR3 reads TGTGCCAGCAGCTTAGAAGCGGGAGGCTCAGGAGATACGCAGTATTTT. Translated, it gives CASSLEAGGSGDTQYF.

The gene calls are TRBV10-2 and TRBJ1-2; D is unclear. V dropped 7 bases and J dropped 8 bases, with 17 bases sitting between them. The CDR3 is 13 amino acids. The germline CDR1 and CDR2 sequences are WSHSY and SAAADI. CDR3 sequence reads: CASTYGEGGGYTF. In nucleotides, the CDR3 is TGCGCCAGCACATATGGAGAGGGCGGGGGCTACACCTTC.

CDR3 sequence: CASSYSGTVYTGYTF. CDR3 coding DNA: TGTGCCAGCAGTTACTCCGGGACAGTTTATACAGGCTACACCTTC. The chain combines TRBV6-5 with TRBJ1-2, with 7 bases fitting TRBD1. The junction had 9 bases not matched to a gene; V was cut back by 0 bases and J by 8 bases. Germline CDR1 is MNHEY and CDR2 is SVGAGI. This CDR3 has 15 residues.

The chain combines TRBV4-1 with TRBJ2-6; 8 nucleotides agree with TRBD2. The CDR3 contains 16 residues. Unmatched junction bases numbered 4, after V lost 4 bases and J lost 2 bases. The germline V gene encodes CDR1 MGHRA and CDR2 YSYEKL. The CDR3 DNA is TGCGCCAGCAGCCCTAGCGGGCTACCTGGGGCCAACGTCCTGACTTTC. It codes for CASSPSGLPGANVLTF.